The 24 T cell receptor beta chains below all came from one sample that was sequenced in a study of T cell repertoires in cytomegalovirus infection. Their antigen targets remain unknown. Using its own MiXCR run on the reads, TCRdb lists one record per CDR3 protein. The table has 650,000 to 850,000 distinct CDR3 sequences, 25% to 35% seen once; the top ten hold about an eighth. This specimen consisted of cultured CD8+ T cells from PBMCs, obtained from culture after CMV antigen stimulation. These TCRs come from a human donor in good health (CMV status not recorded). Some clones in this sample may be carry-over from other donors' samples.

This clonotype was counted only a few times. The chain recombines TRBV5-4 with TRBJ1-1; D is undetermined. CDR3 length: 13 amino acids. The germline V and J ends were trimmed by 0 bases and 7 bases, with 10 bases remaining between them. Germline V gene sequence: CDR1 SGHNT, CDR2 YYREEE (reference sequence). CDR3 sequence reads: CASSLDIGDEAFF. The CDR3 bases are TGTGCCAGCAGCTTGGACATTGGGGATGAAGCTTTCTTT.

The rearrangement uses TRBV28 and TRBJ2-1; 9 bases fit TRBD1. Germline CDR1 is MDHEN and CDR2 is SYDVKM. The CDR3 loop spans 16 amino acids. V lost 3 bases to trimming and J lost 6 bases; unmatched junction nucleotides: 9. This chain's CDR3 is CASSFFGTGRFNEQFF. In DNA form, the CDR3 reads TGTGCCAGCAGTTTTTTCGGGACAGGGCGATTCAATGAGCAGTTCTTC. Full variable domain (missing parts from reference TRBV28 and TRBJ2-1): DVKVTQSSRYLVKRTGEKVFLECVQDMDHENMFWYRQDPGLGLRLIYFSYDVKMKEKGDIPEGYSVSREKKERFSLILESASTNQTSMYLCASSFFGTGRFNEQFFGPGTRLTVL.

This clonotype was seen a handful of times. In DNA form, the CDR3 reads TGTGCCAGCACCCTTCCGGAACCCCATGAGCAGTTCTTC. This translates into CASTLPEPHEQFF. The chain combines TRBV7-9 with TRBJ2-1; no reliable D call. Trimming removed 7 bases at V and 8 bases at J, with 15 bases between. Germline V gene lookup returns CDR1 SEHNR and CDR2 FQNEAQ (reference sequence). The CDR3 spans 13 residues.

The rearrangement joins TRBV4-1 to TRBJ2-5, with TRBD2 matching 13 bases. Germline V CDR1 and CDR2: MGHRA, YSYEKL. This CDR3 has 15 amino acids. J was trimmed by 4 bases and V by 2 bases; bases with no gene match: 1. Here the CDR3 reads CASSQTSGRGETQYF. The DNA of the CDR3 is TGCGCCAGCAGCCAAACTAGCGGGAGGGGAGAGACCCAGTACTTC.

Only a few counts were recorded for this clonotype. The chain joins TRBV6-5 to TRBJ2-5; TRBD1 is a possible D gene (5 bases). Deletions cut 3 bases from V and 1 base from J, with 9 bases between. CDR1 and CDR2 from the germline V gene are MNHEY and SVGAGI. The CDR3 consists of 14 residues. The CDR3 is CASSYVQGQETQYF. For the CDR3, the DNA is TGTGCCAGCAGTTATGTCCAGGGCCAAGAGACCCAGTACTTC.

V gene TRBV20-1 combines with J gene TRBJ2-5; TRBD2 agrees at 7 bases. The CDR3 covers 15 residues. In germline, CDR1 is DFQATT, CDR2 SNEGSKA (reference sequence). The trim removed 0 bases at V and 5 bases at J, leaving 9 bases unmatched. The CDR3 sequence: CSAREGRDLTETQYF. In DNA form, the CDR3 reads TGCAGTGCTAGAGAGGGGAGGGACCTCACGGAGACCCAGTACTTC.

In this sample, this clonotype turned up a few times. The V call is TRBV6-1, the J call TRBJ2-2, with TRBD1 matching over 12 bases. The CDR3 length is 20 residues. With 6 bases clipped from V and 7 bases from J, the junction kept 21 bases outside the gene matches. The germline V gene encodes CDR1 MNHNS and CDR2 SASEGT. CDR3 sequence reads: CASSPPGTGGVGGKVGELFF. In DNA form, the CDR3 reads TGTGCCAGCAGCCCCCCCGGGACAGGGGGCGTGGGGGGGAAGGTCGGGGAGCTGTTTTTT.

Turning to this clonotype: One end of the junction varies from germline; a read error may be responsible. This rearrangement joins TRBV4-1 to TRBJ2-1, with D possibly matching TRBD2 (7 bases). The germline V gene encodes CDR1 MGHRA and CDR2 YSYEKL. The CDR3 runs 16 residues. In DNA form, the CDR3 reads TGTGCCAGCAGCCAAGATGGGGCGGGGGCCCGCGGTGAGCAGTTCTTC. This translates into CASSQDGAGARGEQFF.

This clonotype was seen a few times. This chain uses TRBV19 with TRBJ2-1, with D perhaps TRBD2 (6 bases). The length of the CDR3 is 13 residues. V was pared by 10 bases and J by 7 bases, with 17 bases between. CDR1 and CDR2 (germline): LNHDA, SQIVND (reference sequence). CDR3 nucleotide sequence: TGTGCCACCCTGGGCGGAGGGGTTAATGAGCAGTTCTTC. It is translated as CATLGGGVNEQFF.

The gene calls are TRBV29-1 and TRBJ1-2; D unresolved. The CDR3 contains 14 residues. V dropped 7 bases and J dropped 0 bases, with 15 bases sitting between them. Germline CDR1 reads SQVTM; CDR2 reads ANQGSEA. Here the CDR3 DNA reads TGCAGCGCCCTAGGTAGGAGGGCTAACTATGGCTACACCTTC. Its translation: CSALGRRANYGYTF.

As for this clonotype: At one end the junction does not follow the germline gene, possibly because of a read error. V is TRBV28 and J is TRBJ2-5, with a tentative D call TRBD2 (5 bases). In germline, CDR1 is MDHEN, CDR2 SYDVKM. This CDR3 spans 16 amino acids. The CDR3 spells CVSSSGEGWNRETQYF. The CDR3 DNA is TGTGTCAGCAGTTCAGGAGAGGGTTGGAATAGAGAGACCCAGTACTTC. The whole variable domain, remainder taken from reference TRBV28 and TRBJ2-5, is DVKVTQSSRYLVKRTGEKVFLECVQDMDHENMFWYRQDPGLGLRLIYFSYDVKMKEKGDIPEGYSVSREKKERFSLILESASTNQTSMYLCVSSSGEGWNRETQYFGPGTRLLVL.

The chain uses TRBV4-2 and TRBJ2-3; 10 bases align to TRBD2. The CDR3 extends over 17 amino acids. V shed 1 base, J shed 7 bases, and the junction held 11 bases outside the gene matches. The germline V gene encodes CDR1 LGHNA and CDR2 YNFKEQ. The CDR3 is CASSQGSAGGRENTQYF. The CDR3 region has the DNA TGTGCCAGCAGCCAAGGTTCAGCGGGGGGGCGGGAAAATACGCAGTATTTT.

The chain joins TRBV10-1 to TRBJ2-7; possibly TRBD1 for D (5 bases). CDR1 is WNHNN and CDR2 is SYGVQD in the germline V gene (reference sequence). V gave up 2 bases and J gave up 3 bases, with 8 bases separating them. The CDR3 has 13 residues. The CDR3 DNA reads as TGCGCCAGCAGTGAGCTCAGGGTCTACGAGCAGTACTTC. The encoded protein is CASSELRVYEQYF.

The chain joins TRBV10-3 to TRBJ2-1; the match to TRBD1 covers 9 bases. Losses at the gene ends were 3 bases for V and 7 bases for J; bases not matched to a gene: 7. The CDR3 extends over 15 amino acids. Germline CDR1 and CDR2: ENHRY and SYGVKD. For the CDR3, the DNA is TGTGCCATCAGTGACGGGGACAGGGTTACAAATGAGCAGTTCTTC. Translated: CAISDGDRVTNEQFF.

CDR3 sequence (DNA): TGTGCAACAGGGACAACTACTGAAGCTTTCTTT. It encodes CATGTTTEAFF. This chain connects TRBV27 to TRBJ1-1, with D possibly TRBD1 on 6 matching bases. This CDR3 spans 11 amino acids. Germline-derived CDR1 and CDR2 are MNHEY and SMNVEV (reference sequence).

This clonotype was picked up a small number of times. The chain recombines TRBV6-4 with TRBJ2-3, with 12 bases matching TRBD2. Trimming took 5 bases from V and 0 from J; bases not matched to a gene: 6. The length of the CDR3 is 17 residues. The germline V gene encodes CDR1 MRHNA and CDR2 SNTAGT. CDR3: CASSTSGGPRSTDTQYF. DNA for the CDR3: TGTGCCAGCAGTACTAGCGGGGGGCCTCGAAGCACAGATACGCAGTATTTT.

The J gene is TRBJ1-2, the V gene TRBV29-1; possibly TRBD1 for D (5 bases). The CDR3 spans 13 residues. From germline, CDR1 is SQVTM and CDR2 ANQGSEA. Deletions cut 4 bases from V and 4 bases from J, with 13 bases between. As DNA, the CDR3 is TGCAGCGTTGGCCGGGGGACCGCCTATGGCTACACCTTC. Its protein product is CSVGRGTAYGYTF.

The rearrangement joins TRBV29-1 to TRBJ1-4; no firm D call. The CDR3 sequence is 15 residues long. Trimming cost V 4 bases and J 0 bases, with 12 bases left between them. CDR1 and CDR2 (germline): SQVTM, ANQGSEA. The CDR3 is CSVASSYPTNEKLFF. Here the CDR3 DNA reads TGCAGCGTTGCTTCCAGCTACCCAACTAATGAAAAACTGTTTTTT. The full variable domain, its missing parts supplied by reference TRBV29-1 and TRBJ1-4, is SAVISQKPSRDICQRGTSLTIQCQVDSQVTMMFWYRQQPGQSLTLIATANQGSEATYESGFVIDKFPISRPNLTFSTLTVSNMSPEDSSIYLCSVASSYPTNEKLFFGSGTQLSVL.

The V gene is TRBV20-1, the J gene TRBJ1-6; D is ambiguous. Looked up from germline, CDR1 is DFQATT and CDR2 is SNEGSKA (reference sequence). Trimming pared 6 bases from V and 6 bases from J, leaving 18 bases between. The CDR3 is 15 residues long. The CDR3 DNA is TGCAGTGCCCTCGAAGTGGCTAGATCTAATTCACCCCTCCACTTT. Translating it yields CSALEVARSNSPLHF.

This rearrangement joins TRBV7-6 to TRBJ1-2; D is unclear. V lost 5 bases, J lost 8 bases, and 15 bases lay in between. The germline V gene encodes CDR1 SGHVS and CDR2 FNYEAQ. This CDR3 has 13 residues. The CDR3, as DNA: TGTGCCAGCAGCGCCAGCGGGTTGGGCGGCTACACCTTC. It is translated as CASSASGLGGYTF. The full variable domain, in which reference TRBV7-6 and TRBJ1-2 provide the parts outside the CDR3, is GAGVSQSPRYKVTKRGQDVALRCDPISGHVSLYWYRQALGQGPEFLTYFNYEAQQDKSGLPNDRFSAERPEGSISTLTIQRTEQRDSAMYRCASSASGLGGYTFGSGTRLTVV.

This clonotype was detected only a few times. The rearrangement uses TRBV7-2 and TRBJ2-1; 11 bases map to TRBD2. The CDR3 loop spans 15 amino acids. Germline CDR1 and CDR2: SGHTA and FQGNSA. J was trimmed by 8 bases and V by 1 base; bases with no gene match: 4. The CDR3: CASSLVLAGAHEQFF. As DNA, the CDR3 is TGTGCCAGCAGCTTAGTACTAGCGGGGGCGCATGAGCAGTTCTTC.

This sequence joins TRBV7-9 and TRBJ1-1, with 8 bases matching TRBD1. The CDR3 runs to 15 residues. The junction had 7 bases not matched to a gene; V was cut back by 5 bases and J by 2 bases. Germline loops: CDR1 SEHNR, CDR2 FQNEAQ (reference sequence). The CDR3 protein is CASSPGQATNTEAFF. In DNA, the CDR3 is TGTGCCAGCAGCCCGGGACAGGCGACAAACACTGAAGCTTTCTTT.

This clonotype was seen a few times. This may be a read error, as it is one base from a much larger clone. The chain uses TRBV2 and TRBJ1-2, with no clear D. Germline V lookup: CDR1 SNHLY, CDR2 FYNNEI. Trimming left V 0 bases short and J 4 bases short, with 0 bases between. The CDR3 totals 11 residues. CDR3 residues: CASSEAYGYTF. The CDR3 DNA reads TGTGCCAGCAGTGAAGCCTATGGCTACACCTTC.

The chain couples TRBV6-2 or TRBV6-3 to TRBJ1-1; D remains ambiguous. The CDR3 is 12 amino acids. Trimming took off 5 bases at V and 10 bases at J, with 14 bases between the two ends. Germline lookup yields CDR1 MNHEY and CDR2 SVGEGT. The CDR3 spells CASSAAVTGAFF. CDR3 coding DNA: TGTGCCAGCAGTGCTGCCGTCACCGGAGCTTTCTTT.